Below, 20 T cell receptor beta chains from the same sample are listed, as sequenced in a study of CD8 T cells in ankylosing spondylitis. TCRdb processed the 5' RACE reads anew with MiXCR; each CDR3 protein has one entry. The sample shows approximately 110,000 distinct CDR3 sequences, approximately 25% of them seen only once. Sequenced input: synovial fluid, either unsorted or a sorted T cell fraction (not recorded which). Receptors were obtained from a male donor with ankylosing spondylitis.

This clonotype was observed many times. The rearrangement joins TRBV29-1 to TRBJ2-1; the match to TRBD2 covers 7 bases. The germline gives CDR1 SQVTM, CDR2 ANQGSEA. Trimming at V came to 7 bases and at J to 8 bases, leaving 8 bases not matched to a gene. The CDR3 is 12 amino acids. The CDR3 DNA reads as TGCAGCGGGGGGGGGGGATACGATGAGCAGTTCTTC. Translation: CSGGGGYDEQFF.

This clonotype was detected a few times. V gene TRBV25-1 combines with J gene TRBJ2-1, with D possibly TRBD2 on 5 matching bases. The CDR3 sequence is 16 residues long. Germline values: CDR1 MGHDK, CDR2 SYGVNS. The ends were cut back, 3 bases at V and 3 bases at J, with 15 bases in the middle. CDR3 coding DNA: TGTGCCAGCAGTGACCCCAAGCGGACCGACTACAATGAGCAGTTCTTC. Translated, it gives CASSDPKRTDYNEQFF.

The chain has TRBV5-5 and TRBJ1-2; no clear D gene. The CDR3 loop spans 14 amino acids. Trimming removed 0 bases from V and 2 bases from J, with 8 bases in between. The germline V gene encodes CDR1 SGHKS and CDR2 YYEKEE (reference sequence). CDR3 sequence: CASSLVPENYGYTF. The CDR3 DNA follows: TGTGCCAGCAGCTTGGTCCCAGAAAACTATGGCTACACCTTC.

By frequency in the sample, this clonotype is medium-sized. V and J are TRBV12-3 or TRBV12-4 and TRBJ1-6, with TRBD1 as a possible D gene (6 bases). The CDR3 sequence is 14 residues long. Trimming pared 7 bases from V and 10 bases from J, leaving 17 bases between. This CDR3 reads CASTANQGRSPLHF. For the CDR3, the DNA is TGTGCCAGCACCGCGAACCAGGGGAGATCACCCCTCCACTTT.

This clonotype occurred a few times. V is TRBV4-1 and J is TRBJ2-3; no definite D call. The CDR3 runs to 13 residues. V was cut by 0 bases and J by 8 bases, with 9 bases left in between. In germline, CDR1 is MGHRA, CDR2 YSYEKL. The CDR3, as DNA: TGCGCCAGCAGCCAAGAAGGGCTCACTACGCAGTATTTT. Amino acid sequence: CASSQEGLTTQYF.

The chain has TRBV7-2 and TRBJ1-5; 7 bases agree with TRBD1. CDR1 SGHTA and CDR2 FQGNSA come from the germline V gene. Trimming took 2 bases from V and 4 from J; bases not matched to a gene: 5. The CDR3 contains 15 residues. The CDR3 is CASSLRQGLNQPQHF. DNA for the CDR3: TGTGCCAGCAGCTTACGACAGGGCCTAAATCAGCCCCAGCATTTT.

Only one count was recorded for this clonotype. The gene calls are TRBV24-1 and TRBJ2-1; TRBD2 is a possible D gene (6 bases). V was cut by 9 bases and J by 5 bases, with 16 bases left in between. Germline CDR1 KGHDR, CDR2 SFDVKD. The CDR3 length is 14 residues. The DNA of the CDR3 is TGTGCCACCGGGACCGCGTGGGAGGACAATGAGCAGTTCTTC. It encodes CATGTAWEDNEQFF.

This chain uses TRBV12-3 or TRBV12-4 with TRBJ2-7; possible D gene TRBD1, 6 bases. CDR3 length: 13 amino acids. V lost 3 bases, J lost 3 bases, and 9 bases lay in between. As DNA, the CDR3 is TGTGCCAGCAGTTTGAGGACAGTCTACGAGCAGTACGTC. It codes for CASSLRTVYEQYV.

The J gene is TRBJ1-2, the V gene TRBV20-1, with TRBD1 matching over 8 bases. Trimming at V came to 1 base and at J to 8 bases, leaving 6 bases not matched to a gene. The CDR3 is 13 amino acids. CDR1 is DFQATT and CDR2 is SNEGSKA in the germline V gene (reference sequence). The CDR3 nucleotides read TGCAGTGCTAGAGTCCCGACAGGGGAGGGCTACACCTTC. The encoded protein is CSARVPTGEGYTF.

The chain combines TRBV29-1 with TRBJ2-5; D is possibly TRBD2 (6 bases). The CDR3 loop spans 12 amino acids. CDR1 and CDR2 (germline): SQVTM, ANQGSEA. The V end was cut by 6 bases, the J end by 0 bases, with 8 bases between. The CDR3 DNA is TGCAGCGTGGGGGGTTACCAAGAGACCCAGTACTTC. Translation gives CSVGGYQETQYF.

This clonotype was detected only a few times. The chain has TRBV12-3 or TRBV12-4 and TRBJ1-1; D not certain. The CDR3 is made up of 13 amino acids. With 6 bases removed from V and 3 bases from J, the gap between germline ends came to 11 bases. The CDR3 reads CASSLNGDTEAFF. In nucleotides, the CDR3 is TGTGCCAGCAGCCTTAACGGCGACACTGAAGCTTTCTTT.

The chain joins TRBV15 to TRBJ2-3; D possibly corresponds to TRBD1 (6 bases). Germline V gives CDR1 LNHNV, CDR2 YYDKDF (reference sequence). CDR3 size: 17 residues. V gave up 5 bases and J gave up 1 base, with 19 bases separating them. The CDR3 DNA is TGTGCCACCAGCCCAAAAAGGGGGTTAGGGGGCACAGATACGCAGTATTTT. Amino acids: CATSPKRGLGGTDTQYF.

Many counts were recorded for this clonotype. This chain uses TRBV6-1 with TRBJ2-1; 7 nucleotides align to TRBD2. CDR3 length equals 15 residues. With 5 bases clipped from V and 5 bases from J, the junction kept 9 bases outside the gene matches. Germline CDR1 MNHNS, CDR2 SASEGT. CDR3 amino acids: CASSPRRGDNNEQFF. The CDR3 nucleotides are TGTGCCAGCAGTCCCCGCCGGGGGGATAACAATGAGCAGTTCTTC.

The rearrangement links TRBV5-6 to TRBJ1-4; D is possibly TRBD1 (5 bases). Germline-derived CDR1 and CDR2 are SGHDT and YYEEEE. V was trimmed by 0 bases and J by 3 bases, leaving 12 bases between them. This CDR3 is 16 amino acids long. The CDR3 DNA sequence: TGTGCCAGCAGCTTGGCCACAGGAGGTTCTAATGAAAAACTGTTTTTT. This encodes CASSLATGGSNEKLFF.

The rearrangement uses TRBV5-1 and TRBJ2-1; TRBD2 agrees at 7 bases. The V gene end was trimmed by 4 bases and the J gene end by 9 bases; junction bases not matched to a gene: 7. The CDR3 runs 13 residues. The germline V gene has CDR1 SGHRS and CDR2 YFSETQ. The CDR3 here is CASSIGLVGEQFF. DNA of the CDR3: TGCGCCAGCAGCATAGGACTAGTTGGTGAGCAGTTCTTC.

This chain uses TRBV6-1 with TRBJ1-1; D gene ambiguous. Germline V gene lookup returns CDR1 MNHNS and CDR2 SASEGT. V lost 1 base and J lost 5, with 14 bases in between. There are 15 residues in the CDR3. The DNA of the CDR3 is TGTGCCAGCAGTGAAGTACTGGGGATGGGAACTGAAGCTTTCTTT. It is translated as CASSEVLGMGTEAFF.

This clonotype appeared a few times. The chain links TRBV6-4 to TRBJ2-1; 10 nucleotides agree with TRBD1. There are 13 residues in the CDR3. From germline, CDR1 is MRHNA and CDR2 SNTAGT. V lost 8 bases and J lost 8; bases outside the gene matches: 6. The CDR3 bases are TGTGCCAGCCGTCGGACAGGGGGTGATGAGCAGTTCTTC. This translates into CASRRTGGDEQFF.

This clonotype was detected ten times or more. The V gene is TRBV20-1, the J gene TRBJ1-1; D call uncertain. The CDR3 has 11 amino acids. Trimming stripped 6 bases from V and 7 bases from J, with 12 bases between. Germline CDR1 DFQATT, CDR2 SNEGSKA (reference sequence). DNA of the CDR3: TGCAGTGCCAGCAGTGGACTTGAAGCTTTCTTT. Protein sequence: CSASSGLEAFF.

With regard to this clonotype: Without the conserved terminal phenylalanine or tryptophan, this CDR3 likely stems from a read error. The V call is TRBV5-1, the J call TRBJ1-2, with D possibly matching TRBD1 (6 bases). With 4 bases removed from V and 3 bases from J, the gap between germline ends came to 19 bases. Germline CDR1 reads SGHRS; CDR2 reads YFSETQ. This CDR3 has 16 amino acids. CDR3 sequence reads: CASSPATGGAYYGYTL. The CDR3 DNA reads as TGCGCCAGCAGCCCGGCGACGGGGGGCGCCTACTATGGCTACACCCTC.

The V and J genes are TRBV7-9 and TRBJ2-1; 10 nucleotides match TRBD1. Trimming cost V 7 bases and J 9 bases; bases outside gene matches: 12. The CDR3 spans 15 residues. The V gene's germline CDR1 is SEHNR and CDR2 FQNEAQ (reference sequence). The CDR3 DNA reads TGTGCCAGCACCGCCCCAGGGACAGGGGTTGCTGAGCAGTTCTTC. Its protein product is CASTAPGTGVAEQFF.